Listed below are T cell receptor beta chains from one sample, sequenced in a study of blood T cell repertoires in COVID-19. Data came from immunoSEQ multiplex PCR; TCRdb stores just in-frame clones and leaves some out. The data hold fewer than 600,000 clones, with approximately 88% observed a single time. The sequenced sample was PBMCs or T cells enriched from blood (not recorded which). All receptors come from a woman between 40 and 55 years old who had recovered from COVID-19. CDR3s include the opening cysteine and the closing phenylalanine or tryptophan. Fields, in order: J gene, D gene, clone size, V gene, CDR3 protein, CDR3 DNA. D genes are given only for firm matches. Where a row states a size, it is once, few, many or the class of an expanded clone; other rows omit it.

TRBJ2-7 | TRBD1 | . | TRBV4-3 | CASSQDPWTGNNEQYF | TGCGCCAGCAGCCAAGATCCCTGGACAGGGAATAACGAGCAGTACTTC
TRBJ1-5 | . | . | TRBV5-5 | CASSFQGSKSNQPQHF | TGTGCCAGCAGCTTCCAGGGTAGCAAAAGCAATCAGCCCCAGCATTTT
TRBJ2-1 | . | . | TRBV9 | CASTPSGSHYNEQFF | TGTGCCAGCACCCCCTCGGGGAGTCACTACAATGAGCAGTTCTTC
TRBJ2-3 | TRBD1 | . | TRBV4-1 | CASSQGGTGRTQYF | TGCGCCAGCAGCCAGGGGGGGACAGGGCGTACGCAGTATTTT
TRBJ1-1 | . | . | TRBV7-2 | CASRLAQLTEAFF | TGTGCCAGCAGGTTAGCACAGCTCACTGAAGCTTTCTTT
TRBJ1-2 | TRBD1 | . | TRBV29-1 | CSALVPGQGDWSFGYTF | TGCAGCGCGCTGGTTCCGGGACAGGGCGATTGGAGCTTTGGCTACACCTTC
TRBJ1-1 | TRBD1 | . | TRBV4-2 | CASSHPGQGATEAFF | TGTGCCAGCAGCCATCCCGGACAGGGAGCCACTGAAGCTTTCTTT
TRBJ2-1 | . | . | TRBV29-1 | CSVDYGRGNEQFF | TGCAGCGTTGATTACGGGAGAGGAAATGAGCAGTTCTTC
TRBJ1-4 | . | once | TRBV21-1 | CASSARDRTNEKLFF | TGTGCCAGCAGCGCCCGGGACAGAACTAATGAAAAACTGTTTTTT
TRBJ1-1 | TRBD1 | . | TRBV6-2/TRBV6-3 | CASSPIFPRQGEAFF | TGTGCCAGCAGTCCAATATTTCCACGACAGGGAGAAGCTTTCTTT
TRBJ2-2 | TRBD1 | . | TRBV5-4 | CASSEDRGRNGELFF | TGTGCCAGCAGCGAAGACAGGGGGCGAAACGGGGAGCTGTTTTTT
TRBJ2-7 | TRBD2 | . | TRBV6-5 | CASSYSSGRRYEQYF | TGTGCCAGCAGTTACTCAAGCGGGAGACGTTACGAGCAGTACTTC
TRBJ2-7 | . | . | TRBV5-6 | CASGLAVPYEQYF | TGTGCCAGCGGATTAGCGGTACCCTACGAGCAGTACTTC
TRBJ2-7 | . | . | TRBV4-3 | CASSHTRGDEQYF | TGCGCCAGCAGCCACACCAGGGGAGACGAGCAGTACTTC
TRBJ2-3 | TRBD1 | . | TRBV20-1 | CSASRGQGRTDTQYF | TGCAGTGCTAGTCGGGGACAGGGAAGGACAGATACGCAGTATTTT
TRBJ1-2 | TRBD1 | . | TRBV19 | CASFPDRDGYTF | TGTGCCAGCTTCCCCGACAGGGACGGCTACACCTTC
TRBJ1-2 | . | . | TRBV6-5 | CASSYVAGNYGYTF | TGTGCCAGCAGTTACGTGGCCGGGAACTATGGCTACACCTTC
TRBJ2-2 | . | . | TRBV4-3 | CASSPGGDTGELFF | TGCGCCAGCAGCCCCGGTGGAGACACCGGGGAGCTGTTTTTT
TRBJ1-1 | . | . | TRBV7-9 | CASTRTIGTEAFF | TGTGCCAGCACCAGGACTATTGGGACTGAAGCTTTCTTT
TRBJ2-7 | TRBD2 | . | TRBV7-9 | CASNELGRASGFYEQYF | TGTGCCAGCAACGAACTAGGGCGGGCTAGCGGATTCTACGAGCAGTACTTC
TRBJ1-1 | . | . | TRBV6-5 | CASRSGPTGVPEAFF | TGTGCCAGCAGGTCGGGACCGACGGGGGTGCCTGAAGCTTTCTTT
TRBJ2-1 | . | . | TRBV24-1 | CATSDPPSGQGPNNEQFF | TGTGCCACCAGTGACCCCCCCTCTGGTCAGGGGCCAAACAATGAGCAGTTCTTC
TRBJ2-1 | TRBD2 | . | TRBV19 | CASTIGGRAVYNEQFF | TGTGCCAGTACCATTGGCGGGAGGGCCGTCTACAATGAGCAGTTCTTC
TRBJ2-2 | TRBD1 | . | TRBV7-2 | CASSPRQGANGELFF | TGTGCCAGCAGCCCACGACAGGGGGCCAACGGGGAGCTGTTTTTT
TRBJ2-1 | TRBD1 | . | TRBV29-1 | CSVGQGVNEQFF | TGCAGCGTGGGACAGGGGGTCAATGAGCAGTTCTTC
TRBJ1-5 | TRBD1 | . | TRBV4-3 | CASSQVLDRVIAQPQHF | TGCGCCAGCAGCCAAGTCCTGGACAGGGTAATTGCTCAGCCCCAGCATTTT
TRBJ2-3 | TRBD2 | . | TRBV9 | CASSAGLAGADTQYF | TGTGCCAGCAGCGCCGGACTAGCGGGAGCCGATACGCAGTATTTT
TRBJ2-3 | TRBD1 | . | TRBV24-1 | CATSEPRQGGDTQYF | TGTGCCACCAGTGAGCCTAGACAGGGTGGTGATACGCAGTATTTT
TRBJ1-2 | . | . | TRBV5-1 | CASSLTQGNNYGYTF | TGCGCCAGCAGCTTAACACAGGGTAATAACTATGGCTACACCTTC
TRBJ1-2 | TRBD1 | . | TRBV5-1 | CASSVETGASYGYTF | TGCGCCAGCAGTGTCGAAACAGGGGCCTCCTATGGCTACACCTTC
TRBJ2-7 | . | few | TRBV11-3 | CASSLETGYEQYF | TGTGCCAGCAGCTTAGAGACAGGATACGAGCAGTACTTC
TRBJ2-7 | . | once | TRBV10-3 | CAIVGVPGEQYF | TGTGCCATCGTAGGGGTTCCGGGCGAGCAGTACTTC
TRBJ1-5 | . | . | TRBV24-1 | CATSDSPGGQPQHF | TGTGCCACCAGTGATTCCCCTGGGGGGCAGCCCCAGCATTTT
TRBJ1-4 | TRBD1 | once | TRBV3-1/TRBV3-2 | CASSPRWTGSEKLFF | TGTGCCAGCAGCCCCCGGTGGACAGGGTCCGAAAAACTGTTTTTT
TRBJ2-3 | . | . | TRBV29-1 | CSVGLTDTQYF | TGCAGCGTTGGTCTCACAGATACGCAGTATTTT
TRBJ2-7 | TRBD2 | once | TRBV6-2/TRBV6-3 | CASSLTSGRASYEQYF | TGTGCCAGCAGTCTCACTAGCGGGAGAGCCTCCTACGAGCAGTACTTC
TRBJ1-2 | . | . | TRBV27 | CASSPLGNYGYTF | TGTGCCAGCAGTCCTCTCGGTAACTATGGCTACACCTTC
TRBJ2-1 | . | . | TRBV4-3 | CASSQDWRSRAYNEQFF | TGCGCCAGCAGCCAAGATTGGCGGTCACGAGCCTACAATGAGCAGTTCTTC
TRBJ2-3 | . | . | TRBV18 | CASSPQSRDTQYF | TGTGCCAGCTCACCACAATCGAGAGATACGCAGTATTTT
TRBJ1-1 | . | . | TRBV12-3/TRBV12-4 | CASSLNLNTEAFF | TGTGCCAGCAGTTTAAACTTGAACACTGAAGCTTTCTTT
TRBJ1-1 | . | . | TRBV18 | CASSPIRGGDTEAFF | TGTGCCAGCTCACCAATTCGGGGTGGTGACACTGAAGCTTTCTTT
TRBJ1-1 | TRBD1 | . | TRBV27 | CASSTRGQGFSNTEAFF | TGTGCCAGCAGTACCCGAGGACAGGGGTTTTCGAACACTGAAGCTTTCTTT
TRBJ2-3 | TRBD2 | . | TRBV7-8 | CASSLARLAMVDTQYF | TGTGCCAGCAGCTTAGCGCGACTAGCGATGGTCGATACGCAGTATTTT
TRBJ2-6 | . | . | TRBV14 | CASSFAPRGANVLTF | TGTGCCAGCAGCTTCGCTCCGAGGGGGGCCAACGTCCTGACTTTC
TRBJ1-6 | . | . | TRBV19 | CASKPDNPYNSPLHF | TGTGCCAGTAAGCCCGACAACCCCTATAATTCACCCCTCCACTTT
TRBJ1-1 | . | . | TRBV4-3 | CASSQGVQWEGTEAFF | TGCGCCAGCAGCCAAGGGGTGCAGTGGGAGGGCACTGAAGCTTTCTTT
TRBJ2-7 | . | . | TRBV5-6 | CASSSNRVFTYEQYF | TGTGCCAGCAGTTCAAACAGGGTGTTTACATACGAGCAGTACTTC
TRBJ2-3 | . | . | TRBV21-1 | CASSKKLPYREVRTDTQYF | TGTGCCAGCAGCAAAAAGCTACCATACAGGGAAGTGCGCACAGATACGCAGTATTTT
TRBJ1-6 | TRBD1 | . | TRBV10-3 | CAISETGTANSPLHF | TGTGCCATCAGTGAGACCGGGACAGCAAATTCACCCCTCCACTTT
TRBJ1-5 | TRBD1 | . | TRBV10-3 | CAISRTGGSDQPQHF | TGTGCCATCAGTCGGACAGGGGGCTCTGATCAGCCCCAGCATTTT
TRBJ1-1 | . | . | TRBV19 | CASSIEGAASEAFF | TGTGCCAGTAGTATAGAGGGGGCGGCCTCTGAAGCTTTCTTT